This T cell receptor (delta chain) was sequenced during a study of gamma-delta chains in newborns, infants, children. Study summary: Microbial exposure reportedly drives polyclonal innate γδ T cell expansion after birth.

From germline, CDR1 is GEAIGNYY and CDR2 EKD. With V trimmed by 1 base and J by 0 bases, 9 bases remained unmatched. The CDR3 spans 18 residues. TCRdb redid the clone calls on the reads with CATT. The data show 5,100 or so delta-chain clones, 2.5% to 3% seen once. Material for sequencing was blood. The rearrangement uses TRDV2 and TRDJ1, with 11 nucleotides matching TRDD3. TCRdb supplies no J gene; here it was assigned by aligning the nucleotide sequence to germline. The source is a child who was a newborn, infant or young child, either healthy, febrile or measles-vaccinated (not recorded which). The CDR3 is CACDTGTGGYGYTDKLIF. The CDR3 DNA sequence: TGTGCCTGTGACACGGGTACTGGGGGATATGGGTACACCGATAAACTCATCTTT.